The 10 T cell receptor beta chains reported below all come from one sample, sequenced in a study of regulatory T cells in long-lasting Graves disease. Sequencing libraries for TCR beta were prepared with iRepertoire HTBI primers and Arm-PCR of CDR3 regions. TCRdb redid the calling of the multiplex PCR reads with MiXCR, one entry per CDR3 protein. Of about 450,000 distinct CDR3 sequences in the sample, about 17% were seen once. Time point denoted: newly diagnosed GD, antithyroid drugs for less than 3 months. RNA isolated from PBMCs was used to make the TCR library. Separately, the same data were catalogued under a study of T cells in Graves' hyperthyroidism and ophthalmopathy.

The specimen was peripheral blood mononuclear cells (PBMCs), collected at new diagnosis, from a patient treated with antithyroid drugs. The receptors stem from a woman under 40 with Graves disease.

The chain links TRBV5-6 to TRBJ2-7, with 8 bases lining up with TRBD1. CDR1 is SGHDT, CDR2 YYEEEE, per germline. The junction had 7 bases not matched to a gene; V was cut back by 7 bases and J by 4 bases. The CDR3 is made up of 13 amino acids. The CDR3 region is CASRQGRNYEQYF. The CDR3 nucleotides read TGTGCCAGCCGACAGGGGAGAAATTACGAGCAGTACTTC. Using reference TRBV5-6 and TRBJ2-7 for the parts outside the CDR3, the full variable domain is DAGVTQSPTHLIKTRGQQVTLRCSPKSGHDTVSWYQQALGQGPQFIFQYYEEEERQRGNFPDRFSGHQFPNYSSELNVNALLLGDSALYLCASRQGRNYEQYFGPGTRLTVT.

This clonotype has ten or more counts. Mismatch with germline at one junction end may stem from a read error. This rearrangement joins TRBV5-1 to TRBJ1-1; the D is unclear. Per germline, CDR1 SGHRS and CDR2 YFSETQ. CDR3 length equals 15 residues. CDR3 in amino acids: CASSLLLRDNTETFF. As DNA, the CDR3 is TGCGCCAGCAGCTTGCTCCTTCGTGACAACACTGAAACTTTCTTT.

The chain has TRBV5-4 and TRBJ1-3; possibly TRBD1 for D (6 bases). This CDR3 contains 17 residues. Germline CDR1 reads SGHNT; CDR2 reads YYREEE (reference sequence). Trimming cost V 4 bases and J 0 bases, with 17 bases left between them. DNA for the CDR3: TGTGCCAGCAGCCAGCAGGGGCAGGGGCCCTCTGGAAACACCATATATTTT. Amino acid sequence: CASSQQGQGPSGNTIYF. The full variable domain, rest sourced from reference TRBV5-4 and TRBJ1-3, is ETGVTQSPTHLIKTRGQQVTLRCSSQSGHNTVSWYQQALGQGPQFIFQYYREEENGRGNFPPRFSGLQFPNYSSELNVNALELDDSALYLCASSQQGQGPSGNTIYFGEGSWLTVV.

This clonotype was counted at least ten times. The chain joins TRBV18 to TRBJ2-1, with D tentatively TRBD2 (5 bases). The CDR3 runs to 17 residues. The V and J ends lost 3 bases and 0 bases respectively, with 15 bases between them. Germline V gene data show CDR1 as KGHSH and CDR2 as LQKENI. The CDR3: CASSPRAVQSSYNEQFF. In DNA form, the CDR3 reads TGTGCCAGCTCACCGAGGGCAGTCCAAAGCTCCTACAATGAGCAGTTCTTC. The variable domain in full, completed from reference TRBV18 and TRBJ2-1, reads NAGVMQNPRHLVRRRGQEARLRCSPMKGHSHVYWYRQLPEEGLKFMVYLQKENIIDESGMPKERFSAEFPKEGPSILRIQQVVRGDSAAYFCASSPRAVQSSYNEQFFGPGTRLTVL.

This clonotype was observed at least ten times. The rearrangement uses TRBV12-3 or TRBV12-4 and TRBJ1-2; D unclear. The ends were cut back, 5 bases at V and 9 bases at J, with 10 bases in the middle. The CDR3 covers 11 residues. The CDR3 DNA reads TGTGCCAGCAGTATAGGGTCCAGCTACACCTTC. It encodes CASSIGSSYTF.

This clonotype was observed a few times. The genes are TRBV12-3 or TRBV12-4 and TRBJ2-7; 8 bases match TRBD2. Unmatched junction bases numbered 11, after V lost 2 bases and J lost 8 bases. CDR3 length: 15 residues. Written as DNA, the CDR3 is TGTGCCAGCAGTTTACGGGGACTAGAGGGTGGTAAGCAGTACTTC. Protein: CASSLRGLEGGKQYF.

This clonotype was seen repeatedly, ten times or more. The V call is TRBV16, the J call TRBJ1-5, with a weak D call TRBD1 (5 bases). CDR1 is KGHSY and CDR2 is FQNENV in the germline V gene. This CDR3 has 19 residues. V was cut by 2 bases and J by 0 bases, with 20 bases left in between. CDR3 sequence: CASSQHRFPRDYSNQPQHF. The CDR3 DNA follows: TGTGCCAGCAGCCAACACCGATTTCCCCGGGACTATAGCAATCAGCCCCAGCATTTT.

The rearrangement uses TRBV5-1 and TRBJ1-2; possible D gene TRBD1, 6 bases. Per the germline V gene, CDR1 is SGHRS and CDR2 is YFSETQ. This CDR3 comprises 14 residues. V shed 0 bases and J shed 8 bases, with 14 bases lying between them. CDR3 coding DNA: TGCGCCAGCAGCTTGGGAGGGGGGCCTGGCGGCTACACCTTC. Encoded protein: CASSLGGGPGGYTF.

This clonotype was picked up many times. V is TRBV7-2 and J is TRBJ2-5; TRBD1 might be the D (6 bases). Germline V gene sequence: CDR1 SGHTA, CDR2 FQGNSA. The CDR3 sequence is 14 residues long. The V and J ends lost 4 bases and 5 bases respectively, with 14 bases between them. The CDR3 DNA reads TGTGCCAGCAGCTCTAGACAGGTTAGGGAGACCCAGTACTTC. This gives the protein CASSSRQVRETQYF.

This clonotype has at least ten counts. The genes are TRBV5-1 and TRBJ2-3; maybe TRBD1 (5 bases). This CDR3 spans 15 amino acids. Germline V gene data show CDR1 as SGHRS and CDR2 as YFSETQ. Trimming shortened V by 3 bases and J by 0 bases, and 11 bases separated the two germline ends. This CDR3 reads CASSYGAVSTDTQYF. CDR3 coding DNA: TGCGCCAGCAGCTATGGGGCGGTAAGCACAGATACGCAGTATTTT.